This T cell receptor (beta chain) originates from a study of cytomegalovirus exposure and HLA in healthy donors. Study-level information: An earlier analysis found around 100 million unique TCR beta sequences from 150 million to 200 million T cells.

Amplification used 60 Vbeta primers and 13 Jbeta primers. The assay was immunoSEQ multiplex PCR, and TCRdb's table has in-frame clones only and misses some. The repertoire holds around 200,000 clones, about 88% seen once, with approximately 0.31% in the top ten. In regard to this clone: No antigen is known for it.

Study-wide points: It was confirmed in vitro that a few of the CMV-associated chains were specific for CMV antigens.

The CDR3 runs to 15 residues. Germline CDR1 SGHVS, CDR2 FQNEAQ. The trim removed 5 bases at V and 5 bases at J, leaving 10 bases unmatched. This receptor was identified in a woman aged 30 to 39 in good health and CMV-seronegative. Input material: PBMCs. The chain combines TRBV7-8 with TRBJ2-5, with 8 bases that match TRBD1. CDR3 bases: TGTGCCAGCAGCCTCGGGACAGGTCGCGGGGAGACCCAGTACTTC. Translated: CASSLGTGRGETQYF.